This entry describes one TCR beta chain. This sample is part of a study of shared clonotypes between healthy human individuals. Here immunoSEQ multiplex PCR was the method, and the copy in TCRdb shows in-frame clones only, minus some. The sample has around 510,000 clones; roughly 95% are singletons. The sample was naive CD4+ T cells sorted from blood. The subset here: CD45RA+ positively selected. The sequence was collected from a woman between 25 and 40 years old in good health.

Here the CDR3 reads CASSNSGRGFTDTQYF. The CDR3 DNA reads as TGTGCCAGCAGCAATAGCGGGAGGGGATTCACAGATACGCAGTATTTT. This chain connects TRBV7-8 to TRBJ2-3, with 11 positions matching TRBD2. The germline V gene encodes CDR1 SGHVS and CDR2 FQNEAQ. V shed 5 bases and J 2 bases; nucleotides not matched to a gene: 6. The CDR3 totals 16 residues.